This T cell receptor (beta chain) was observed in a study of T cells in Graves' hyperthyroidism and ophthalmopathy. Researchers amplified the TCR beta CDR3 regions from RNA transcripts. TCR CDR3 regions were first amplified by RT-PCR with HTBI primers. TCRdb called the multiplex PCR reads again in MiXCR, with one record for every CDR3 protein. Of about half a million distinct CDR3 sequences listed, 22% are singletons. Ophthalmopathy patients showed a Clinical Activity Score of at least 3, NOSPECS grade of at least 4 and duration under 3 months. The specimen was blood. This clonotype was obtained from a woman in her 70s with Graves' ophthalmopathy.

In DNA, the CDR3 is TGCAGTGCTAGAGGGGCCACTGAAGCTTTCTTT. Its protein is CSARGATEAFF. The J gene is TRBJ1-1, the V gene TRBV20-1; no clear D. Germline assignment: CDR1 DFQATT and CDR2 SNEGSKA (reference sequence). This CDR3 is 11 amino acids long. V lost 1 base, J lost 4 bases, and 4 bases lay in between.